These T cell receptor beta chains were read from a single sample in a study of cytomegalovirus exposure and HLA in healthy donors. Assay: immunoSEQ multiplex PCR; the TCRdb copy retains only in-frame clones and omits some. The table has roughly 110,000 clones, 70% to 80% seen once. The sequenced material came from PBMCs. Receptors originate from a woman between 18 and 29 years old in good health and CMV-seropositive. CDR3s include the opening cysteine and the closing phenylalanine or tryptophan. The order of the fields is CDR3 DNA, CDR3 protein, J gene, V gene, D gene, clone size. A D gene is named only where the DNA matches it firmly. Size values are once, few and many counts, or a class for expanded clones, and some rows have none.

DNA: TGTGCCAGCGATGGCCAGGGATCCGAGCAGTACTTC; CDR3: CASDGQGSEQYF; J: TRBJ2-7; V: TRBV13; D: NA; size: NA
DNA: TGCGCCAGCAGCCCCCTGCAGGGGGGAATCGCTGAAGCTTTCTTT; CDR3: CASSPLQGGIAEAFF; J: TRBJ1-1; V: TRBV5-1; D: TRBD1; size: NA
DNA: TGTGCCAGCAGCCCTAGCGGGAGCTTCTACGAGCAGTACTTC; CDR3: CASSPSGSFYEQYF; J: TRBJ2-7; V: TRBV6-5; D: TRBD2; size: few
DNA: TGTGCCAGCAGCTTAGTTGGACAGGTGGCTTTCTTT; CDR3: CASSLVGQVAFF; J: TRBJ1-1; V: TRBV7-9; D: TRBD1; size: NA
DNA: TGTGCCAGCAGCTTACCGCCGGTCAGGGGCGCTTCCGATGAGCAGTTCTTC; CDR3: CASSLPPVRGASDEQFF; J: TRBJ2-1; V: TRBV7-9; D: NA; size: NA
DNA: TGCGCCAGCAGCGGGACAGGAACGAACACTGAAGCTTTCTTT; CDR3: CASSGTGTNTEAFF; J: TRBJ1-1; V: TRBV5-1; D: TRBD1; size: NA
DNA: TGTGCCAGCAGCCAGAGACAGGGTGGCTCCTACGAGCAGTACTTC; CDR3: CASSQRQGGSYEQYF; J: TRBJ2-7; V: TRBV6-1; D: TRBD1; size: few
DNA: TGTGCCAGCCGTGGCGACAGGATGTGGGGAACAGATACGCAGTATTTT; CDR3: CASRGDRMWGTDTQYF; J: TRBJ2-3; V: TRBV5-4; D: NA; size: NA
DNA: TGTGCCAGCAGTTCCTTAAACACTGGAAACACCATATATTTT; CDR3: CASSSLNTGNTIYF; J: TRBJ1-3; V: TRBV6-5; D: NA; size: NA
DNA: TGTGCCAGTACCCTCGAGGGATCTGGAAACACCATATATTTT; CDR3: CASTLEGSGNTIYF; J: TRBJ1-3; V: TRBV19; D: NA; size: NA
DNA: TGTGCCAGCAGCTTGGATCCGGGGTCCTACAATGAGCAGTTCTTC; CDR3: CASSLDPGSYNEQFF; J: TRBJ2-1; V: TRBV5-4; D: NA; size: NA
DNA: TGTGCCAGCAGCCCCGGGACAGGGACCCCAGGAGCTTTCTTT; CDR3: CASSPGTGTPGAFF; J: TRBJ1-1; V: TRBV7-9; D: TRBD1; size: NA
DNA: TGTGCCAGCAGAAGGGACAACACAAATCAGCCCCAGCATTTT; CDR3: CASRRDNTNQPQHF; J: TRBJ1-5; V: TRBV6-1; D: NA; size: few
DNA: TGTGCCAGCAGCGCTAGACAGGGGGCTACTGAAGCTTTCTTT; CDR3: CASSARQGATEAFF; J: TRBJ1-1; V: TRBV9; D: TRBD1; size: NA
DNA: TGTGCCAGCAGCTTGCCTAGCGGGAGGGATGGGAATGAGCAGTTCTTC; CDR3: CASSLPSGRDGNEQFF; J: TRBJ2-1; V: TRBV5-4; D: TRBD2; size: NA
DNA: TGTGCCTGGACGGCCGGGAGTTGCTACAATGAGCAGTTCTTC; CDR3: CAWTAGSCYNEQFF; J: TRBJ2-1; V: TRBV30; D: NA; size: NA
DNA: TGTGCCAGCAGTTGGGGCAGGGAAAGCGAGACCCAGTACTTC; CDR3: CASSWGRESETQYF; J: TRBJ2-5; V: TRBV27; D: NA; size: NA
DNA: TGTGCCAGCAGCGTTACAGGCGCAAACACCGGGGAGCTGTTTTTT; CDR3: CASSVTGANTGELFF; J: TRBJ2-2; V: TRBV9; D: NA; size: once
DNA: TGTGCCAGCAGACAACAAGGGGTGGGGTCCTACGAGCAGTACTTC; CDR3: CASRQQGVGSYEQYF; J: TRBJ2-7; V: TRBV5-6; D: NA; size: NA
DNA: TGTGCCAGCAGCTTGGACAGAGAGACCCAGTACTTC; CDR3: CASSLDRETQYF; J: TRBJ2-5; V: TRBV5-4; D: NA; size: NA
DNA: TGTGCCAGCAGCGTGTATAACACTGAAGCTTTCTTT; CDR3: CASSVYNTEAFF; J: TRBJ1-1; V: TRBV5-6; D: NA; size: NA
DNA: TGTGCCAGCAGAGTAGGTCCGCGCGGGAGGTCCTACGAGCAGTACTTC; CDR3: CASRVGPRGRSYEQYF; J: TRBJ2-7; V: TRBV9; D: TRBD2; size: NA
DNA: TGTGCCAGTAGTATAGATCCTCGAATCTACAGGGGCTCGGAGGCTTTCTTT; CDR3: CASSIDPRIYRGSEAFF; J: TRBJ1-1; V: TRBV19; D: TRBD1; size: NA
DNA: TGTGCCAGCAGCCAAGCGCACCGGCGGGGCATGCAGTTCTTC; CDR3: CASSQAHRRGMQFF; J: TRBJ2-1; V: TRBV14; D: NA; size: NA
DNA: TGTGCCAGCAGCCCGGGACAGGGATACTCCTACGAGCAGTACTTC; CDR3: CASSPGQGYSYEQYF; J: TRBJ2-7; V: TRBV7-6; D: TRBD1; size: few
DNA: TGTGCCAGCTCACTTCGACAGGGTGGTAAAATAGAAGCTTTCTTT; CDR3: CASSLRQGGKIEAFF; J: TRBJ1-1; V: TRBV18; D: TRBD1; size: NA
DNA: TGTGCCAGCAGCCCGTACCGGCCCTGGCGGGAGGTCTACGAGCAGTACTTC; CDR3: CASSPYRPWREVYEQYF; J: TRBJ2-7; V: TRBV21-1; D: NA; size: NA
DNA: TGTGCCAGCAGTTTACAGTATTTGGGCGCAGATACGCAGTATTTT; CDR3: CASSLQYLGADTQYF; J: TRBJ2-3; V: TRBV27; D: NA; size: few
DNA: TGTGCCAGCAGCTATACCGGGACAGGGAGACATAGCAATCAGCCCCAGCATTTT; CDR3: CASSYTGTGRHSNQPQHF; J: TRBJ1-5; V: TRBV7-9; D: TRBD1; size: NA
DNA: TGTGCCAGCAGCCTCGGCCGGGGCACTGAAGCTTTCTTT; CDR3: CASSLGRGTEAFF; J: TRBJ1-1; V: TRBV11-2; D: NA; size: NA
DNA: TGTGCCAGCTCGAGGGGCGGGAGGTTTCGAGAGACCCAGTACTTC; CDR3: CASSRGGRFRETQYF; J: TRBJ2-5; V: TRBV7-3; D: TRBD2; size: once
DNA: TGTGCCAGCCGGGGGGTCGGGGGCTTTGGTGAAGCTTTCTTT; CDR3: CASRGVGGFGEAFF; J: TRBJ1-1; V: TRBV6-5; D: NA; size: once
DNA: TGCGCCAGCAGCTTGTTCTTCGGGGGTCAGGGGGGCGAGCAGTACTTC; CDR3: CASSLFFGGQGGEQYF; J: TRBJ2-7; V: TRBV5-1; D: NA; size: few
DNA: TGTGCCAGCAGCACCGGACAGGGGGCGGGCTACACCTTC; CDR3: CASSTGQGAGYTF; J: TRBJ1-2; V: TRBV7-3; D: TRBD1; size: NA
DNA: TGTGCCAGTAGTGTGGGACAGTATCAGCCCCAGCATTTT; CDR3: CASSVGQYQPQHF; J: TRBJ1-5; V: TRBV19; D: TRBD1; size: NA
DNA: TGTGCCAGCAGCTTAGGCCGGGACAGGGGACTGAACACTGAAGCTTTCTTT; CDR3: CASSLGRDRGLNTEAFF; J: TRBJ1-1; V: TRBV13; D: TRBD1; size: NA
DNA: TGTGCCAGCAGCAAGGAGAGAACTAGCGGGAGAACAGATACGCAGTATTTT; CDR3: CASSKERTSGRTDTQYF; J: TRBJ2-3; V: TRBV6-4; D: TRBD2; size: NA
DNA: TGCAGTGCTTCGACTGGCATTACCCAGTACTTC; CDR3: CSASTGITQYF; J: TRBJ2-5; V: TRBV20-1; D: NA; size: NA
DNA: TGTGCCAGCAGCAAAGAAGTAAGAAAGGACAGAGGCTTGAGGAACGAGCAGTACTTC; CDR3: CASSKEVRKDRGLRNEQYF; J: TRBJ2-7; V: TRBV21-1; D: NA; size: once
DNA: TGTGCCAGCAGTTTTCAGGGGTCAAGGAGCAATCAGCCCCAGCATTTT; CDR3: CASSFQGSRSNQPQHF; J: TRBJ1-5; V: TRBV28; D: NA; size: NA
DNA: TGCGCCAGCAGCCCGGGACAGCTATACAATGAGCAGTTCTTC; CDR3: CASSPGQLYNEQFF; J: TRBJ2-1; V: TRBV5-1; D: TRBD1; size: NA
DNA: TGTGCCAGCAGCGTCTTTATAGCCAAAAACATTCAGTACTTC; CDR3: CASSVFIAKNIQYF; J: TRBJ2-4; V: TRBV6-1; D: NA; size: NA
DNA: TGTGCCAGCAGAGGACTAGCGGGAAGGAATGAGCAGTTCTTC; CDR3: CASRGLAGRNEQFF; J: TRBJ2-1; V: TRBV2; D: TRBD2; size: NA
DNA: TGTGCCAGCAGAACAGGGTTGGGTTCTGGCTACGAGCAGTACTTC; CDR3: CASRTGLGSGYEQYF; J: TRBJ2-7; V: TRBV2; D: NA; size: once
DNA: TGTGCCAGCAGTTTTGCGAACAGAGAGAAAAACATTCAGTACTTC; CDR3: CASSFANREKNIQYF; J: TRBJ2-4; V: TRBV28; D: NA; size: NA